Presented here are 11 T cell receptor beta chains from one specimen sequenced in a study of human T cells and chemical hapten exposure. Time point specified: patch test 2, 6 weeks after DPC sensitization. The treatment is: therapeutic diphenylcyclopropenone sensitization with weekly scalp DPC. TCRdb re-derived calls from the RACE reads in MiXCR, one entry per CDR3 protein. This sample yields fewer than 150,000 distinct CDR3 sequences, of which about 12% are seen a single time; about 1.4% belongs to the top ten. The sample was whole blood, taken in connection with sensitization to the hapten diphenylcyclopropenone (DPC). These TCRs come from a woman in her forties or fifties with alopecia areata. Some clones in this sample may be carry-over from other donors' samples.

As regards this clonotype: Compared with germline, one end of the junction differs, possibly owing to a read error. The chain uses TRBV6-2 or TRBV6-3 and TRBJ2-7; possible D gene TRBD2, 6 bases. This CDR3 is built from 15 residues. CDR1 MNHEY and CDR2 SVGEGT come from the germline V gene. The CDR3 loop reads CTSRFIVAASYEQYF. The DNA of the CDR3 is TGTACCAGCAGGTTTATAGTAGCGGCATCCTACGAGCAGTACTTC.

This clonotype showed up just a few times. A read error may produce the germline difference seen at one junction end. The CDR3 nucleotides read TGTGCCAGCAGTTACGGGCAGACGACTGAAGTTTTCTTT. It specifies CASSYGQTTEVFF. The chain recombines TRBV6-2 or TRBV6-3 with TRBJ1-1; D unresolved. The CDR3 runs to 13 residues. CDR1 and CDR2 from the germline V gene are MNHEY and SVGEGT.

This clonotype was observed many times. Germline and junction disagree at one end, which may indicate a read error. V usage is TRBV7-7 and J usage is TRBJ2-1; the D call may be TRBD1 or TRBD2 (6 bases each). The CDR3 sequence is 15 residues long. CDR1 SSHAT and CDR2 FNYEAQ come from the germline V gene (reference sequence). The CDR3 protein is CASSLGGPGDNEQFF. The CDR3 DNA is TGTGCTAGCAGCTTGGGGGGCCCAGGGGACAATGAGCAGTTCTTC.

This chain links TRBV20-1 with TRBJ2-5; tentative D call: TRBD2 (6 bases). V shed 6 bases and J shed 5 bases, with 10 bases lying between them. Germline CDR1 is DFQATT and CDR2 is SNEGSKA (reference sequence). The CDR3 runs to 11 residues. CDR3 nucleotides: TGCAGTGCATCGGAGGGGGAGACCCAGTACTTC. It codes for CSASEGETQYF.

This clonotype was picked up many times. The V call is TRBV19, the J call TRBJ2-3; TRBD1 aligns across 10 bases. The ends lost 7 bases at V and 5 bases at J; junction bases unmatched: 9. This CDR3 comprises 15 residues. Germline CDR1 reads LNHDA; CDR2 reads SQIVND (reference sequence). As DNA, the CDR3 is TGTGCCAGTACTCCGGGACAGGGGCTCGGAGATACGCAGTATTTT. It specifies CASTPGQGLGDTQYF.

The table lists this clonotype with a few counts. This sequence joins TRBV5-4 and TRBJ2-1; D is perhaps TRBD2 (6 bases). Trimming took off 3 bases at V and 5 bases at J, with 12 bases between the two ends. This CDR3 has 14 residues. CDR1 is SGHNT and CDR2 is YYREEE in the germline V gene (reference sequence). The CDR3 protein is CASSYGTGDNEQFF. CDR3 bases: TGTGCCAGCAGCTACGGGACGGGAGACAATGAGCAGTTCTTC.

V and J are TRBV9 and TRBJ2-5; the D gene could be TRBD1 or TRBD2 (6 bases each). Germline assignment: CDR1 SGDLS and CDR2 YYNGEE. The ends were cut back, 3 bases at V and 5 bases at J, with 14 bases in the middle. The CDR3 covers 14 residues. The CDR3 spells CASSGHRDWETQYF. CDR3 bases: TGTGCCAGCAGCGGACACAGGGACTGGGAGACCCAGTACTTC.

The rearrangement joins TRBV29-1 to TRBJ2-5; TRBD1 matches 7 bases. In germline, CDR1 is SQVTM, CDR2 ANQGSEA. This CDR3 spans 14 amino acids. The trim removed 6 bases at V and 5 bases at J, leaving 12 bases unmatched. The DNA of the CDR3 is TGCAGCGTCAGAAGAGAAGGGGGCAGGGAGACCCAGTACTTC. Protein product: CSVRREGGRETQYF.

At least ten counts were recorded for this clonotype. The gene calls are TRBV3-1 and TRBJ1-5; D ambiguous. Germline V lookup: CDR1 LGHDT, CDR2 YNNKEL (reference sequence). The CDR3 has 14 amino acids. The germline V and J ends were trimmed by 1 base and 2 bases, with 6 bases remaining between them. DNA for the CDR3: TGTGCCAGCAGCCAAGGGCACCGCAATCAGCCCCAGCATTTT. This sequence encodes CASSQGHRNQPQHF.

This clonotype has only a few counts. CDR3 sequence (DNA): TGTGCCAGCAGCGCCCGGGGCGACCAGCGGTACTTC. Its protein is CASSARGDQRYF. The V gene is TRBV11-1, the J gene TRBJ2-7; D possibly matches TRBD1 or TRBD2 (5 bases each). Per the germline V gene, CDR1 is SGHAT and CDR2 is FQDESV (reference sequence). The CDR3 contains 12 residues. V was pared by 5 bases and J by 12 bases, with 17 bases between.

The CDR3 loop reads CASSGRGTSGRNEQFF. The CDR3 coding sequence is TGTGCCAGCAGCGGGCGAGGGACTAGCGGTAGGAATGAGCAGTTCTTC. The chain joins TRBV7-6 to TRBJ2-1; 11 bases match TRBD2. J lost 7 bases, V lost 5 bases, and 10 bases had no gene match. The CDR3 runs 16 residues. In germline, CDR1 is SGHVS, CDR2 FNYEAQ.